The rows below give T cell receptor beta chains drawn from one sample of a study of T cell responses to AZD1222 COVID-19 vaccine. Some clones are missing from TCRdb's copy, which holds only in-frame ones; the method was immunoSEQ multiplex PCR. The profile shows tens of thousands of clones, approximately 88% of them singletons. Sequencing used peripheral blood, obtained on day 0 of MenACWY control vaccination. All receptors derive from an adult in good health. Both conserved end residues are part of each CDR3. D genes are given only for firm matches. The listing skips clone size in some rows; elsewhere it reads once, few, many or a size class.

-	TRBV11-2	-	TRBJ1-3	CASSSGTLSSGNTIYF	TGTGCCAGCAGCTCAGGGACTCTAAGCTCTGGAAACACCATATATTTT
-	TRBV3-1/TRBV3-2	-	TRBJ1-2	CASSGRGLTYGYTF	TGTGCCAGCAGCGGCAGGGGCCTAACCTATGGCTACACCTTC
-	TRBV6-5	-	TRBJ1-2	CASSYEGGSNYGYTF	TGTGCCAGCAGTTACGAGGGGGGGTCTAACTATGGCTACACCTTC
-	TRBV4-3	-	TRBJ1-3	CASSQEPGGSGNTIYF	TGCGCCAGCAGCCAAGAACCCGGGGGCTCTGGAAACACCATATATTTT
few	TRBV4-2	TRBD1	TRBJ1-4	CASSQDDRGWDEKLFF	TGTGCCAGCAGCCAAGATGACAGGGGGTGGGATGAAAAACTGTTTTTT
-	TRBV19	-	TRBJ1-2	CASKTMDLGFGYTF	TGTGCCAGTAAGACGATGGACCTTGGGTTTGGCTACACCTTC
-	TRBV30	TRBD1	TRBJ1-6	CAWRKQGGSPLHF	TGTGCCTGGAGAAAGCAGGGGGGTTCACCCCTCCACTTT
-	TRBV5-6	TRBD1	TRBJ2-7	CASTPGSGQGVVYEQYF	TGTGCCAGCACCCCGGGGTCCGGACAGGGTGTTGTCTACGAGCAGTACTTC
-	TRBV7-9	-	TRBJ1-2	CASSPPGSLLNYGYTF	TGTGCCAGCAGCCCCCCCGGCAGTCTACTTAACTATGGCTACACCTTC
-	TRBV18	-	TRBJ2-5	CASSPRWQQETQYF	TGTGCCAGCTCACCACGGTGGCAGCAAGAGACCCAGTACTTC
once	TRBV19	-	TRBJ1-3	CATDGGVSGNTIYF	TGTGCCACCGACGGTGGAGTATCTGGAAACACCATATATTTT
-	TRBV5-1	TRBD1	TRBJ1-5	CASSLGQGESQPQHF	TGCGCCAGCAGCTTGGGACAGGGGGAGAGTCAGCCCCAGCATTTT
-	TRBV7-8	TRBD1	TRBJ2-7	CASSGRLQGVYIYEQYF	TGTGCCAGCAGCGGACGCCTACAGGGGGTGTATATCTACGAGCAGTACTTC
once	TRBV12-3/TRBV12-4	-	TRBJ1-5	CASSEGTSQHF	TGTGCCAGCAGTGAAGGGACATCCCAGCATTTT
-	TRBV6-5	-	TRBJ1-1	CASSPTRGGTEAFF	TGTGCCAGCAGCCCAACGAGGGGGGGGACTGAAGCTTTCTTT
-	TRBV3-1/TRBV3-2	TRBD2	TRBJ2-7	CASSQGAGIYEQYF	TGTGCCAGCAGCCAAGGAGCGGGGATCTACGAGCAGTACTTC
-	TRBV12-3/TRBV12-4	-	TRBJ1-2	CASSLAPQYGYTF	TGTGCCAGCAGTTTAGCGCCCCAGTATGGCTACACCTTC
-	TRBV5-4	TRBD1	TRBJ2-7	CASSLNRGQGGEQYF	TGTGCCAGCAGCTTGAACAGGGGGCAAGGAGGCGAGCAGTACTTC
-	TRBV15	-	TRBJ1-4	CATGSRDAANEKLFF	TGTGCCACCGGGAGTAGGGACGCCGCTAATGAAAAACTGTTTTTT
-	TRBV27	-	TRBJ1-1	CASSLYRAVNTEAFF	TGTGCCAGCAGTTTATACAGGGCCGTTAACACTGAAGCTTTCTTT
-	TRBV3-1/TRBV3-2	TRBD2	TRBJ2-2	CASNARGGNTGELFF	TGTGCCAGCAACGCTCGCGGGGGTAACACCGGGGAGCTGTTTTTT
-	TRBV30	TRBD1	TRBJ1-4	CAWSWGQVYNEKLFF	TGTGCCTGGAGCTGGGGACAGGTTTATAATGAAAAACTGTTTTTT
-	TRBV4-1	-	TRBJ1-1	CASSQGGSTEAFF	TGCGCCAGCAGCCAAGGGGGTTCCACTGAAGCTTTCTTT
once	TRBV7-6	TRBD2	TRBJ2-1	CASSLGGSGETYNEQFF	TGTGCCAGCAGCTTAGGTGGTAGCGGGGAAACATACAATGAGCAGTTCTTC
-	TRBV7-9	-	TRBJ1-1	CASSLAGGATEAFF	TGTGCCAGCAGCTTAGCTGGTGGGGCCACTGAAGCTTTCTTT
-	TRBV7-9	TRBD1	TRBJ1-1	CASSSSSTGGRTEAFF	TGTGCCAGCAGCTCTTCCTCGACAGGGGGAAGGACTGAAGCTTTCTTT
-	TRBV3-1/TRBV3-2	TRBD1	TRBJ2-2	CASSHRDRGTGELFF	TGTGCCAGCAGCCACAGGGACAGGGGCACCGGGGAGCTGTTTTTT
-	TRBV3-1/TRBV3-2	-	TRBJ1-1	CASSQGGLEAFF	TGTGCCAGCAGCCAAGGAGGCCTTGAAGCTTTCTTT
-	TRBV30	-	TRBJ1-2	CAWKSGFTYGYTF	TGTGCCTGGAAATCGGGGTTTACCTATGGCTACACCTTC
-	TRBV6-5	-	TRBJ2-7	CASSYSGWGTYEQYF	TGTGCCAGCAGTTACTCTGGTTGGGGCACTTACGAGCAGTACTTC
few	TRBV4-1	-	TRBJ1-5	CASSREGGVDNQPQHF	TGCGCCAGCAGCCGGGAAGGGGGGGTAGACAATCAGCCCCAGCATTTT
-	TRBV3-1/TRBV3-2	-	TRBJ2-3	CASRPTRESTDTQYF	TGTGCCAGCAGACCGACTAGGGAAAGCACAGATACGCAGTATTTT
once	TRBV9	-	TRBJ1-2	CASSERDGQLNGYTF	TGTGCCAGCAGCGAGAGGGACGGTCAACTCAATGGCTACACCTTC
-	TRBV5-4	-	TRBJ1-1	CASSLVGSSEAFF	TGTGCCAGCAGCTTGGTGGGCAGCAGTGAAGCTTTCTTT
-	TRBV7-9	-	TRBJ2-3	CASSSSRSTDTQYF	-
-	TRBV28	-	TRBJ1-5	CASSPDNQPQHF	TGTGCCAGCAGTCCGGATAATCAGCCCCAGCATTTT
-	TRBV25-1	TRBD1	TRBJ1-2	CASSEYRRGTGDYGYTF	TGTGCCAGCAGTGAATATAGGAGGGGGACAGGGGACTATGGCTACACCTTC
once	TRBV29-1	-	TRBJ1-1	CSVMLTVLNTEAFF	TGCAGCGTTATGTTGACAGTTTTGAACACTGAAGCTTTCTTT
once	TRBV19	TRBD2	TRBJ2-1	CASSISSGGYNEQFF	TGTGCCAGTAGTATATCTAGCGGGGGATACAATGAGCAGTTCTTC
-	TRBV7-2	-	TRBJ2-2	CASNKRASNTGELFF	TGTGCCAGCAATAAAAGAGCTTCGAACACCGGGGAGCTGTTTTTT
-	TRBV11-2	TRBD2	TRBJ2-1	CASSVFSGGISNEQFF	TGTGCCAGCAGCGTTTTTAGCGGGGGGATTTCCAATGAGCAGTTCTTC
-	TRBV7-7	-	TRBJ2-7	CASALGASGEQYF	TGTGCTAGCGCTCTCGGGGCGTCCGGCGAGCAGTACTTC
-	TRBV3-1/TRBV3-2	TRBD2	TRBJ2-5	CASTLSGGMYF	TGTGCCAGCACCCTTAGCGGGGGGATGTACTTC
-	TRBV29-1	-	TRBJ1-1	CSVEIFGEAFF	TGCAGCGTGGAAATTTTTGGGGAAGCTTTCTTT
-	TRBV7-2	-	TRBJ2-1	CASSTRESPYNEQFF	TGTGCCAGCAGCACTAGGGAGAGCCCCTACAATGAGCAGTTCTTC
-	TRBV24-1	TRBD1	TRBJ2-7	CATSDFDSDRANEQYF	TGTGCCACCAGTGATTTTGACTCGGACAGGGCCAACGAGCAGTACTTC
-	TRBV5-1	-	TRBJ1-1	CASSLVGGLNTEAFF	TGCGCCAGCAGCTTGGTTGGGGGGCTGAACACTGAAGCTTTCTTT
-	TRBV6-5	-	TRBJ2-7	CASSFDWDEQYF	TGTGCCAGCAGCTTTGATTGGGACGAGCAGTACTTC
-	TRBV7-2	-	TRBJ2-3	CASSFTYSTDTQYF	TGTGCCAGCAGCTTTACCTATTCCACAGATACGCAGTATTTT
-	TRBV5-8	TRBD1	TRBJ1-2	CASSFQGGDYGYTF	TGTGCCAGCAGCTTCCAGGGGGGGGACTATGGCTACACCTTC
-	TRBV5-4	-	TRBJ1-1	CASSLDAGEAFF	TGTGCCAGCAGCTTGGACGCAGGGGAAGCTTTCTTT
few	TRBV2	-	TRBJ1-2	CASSEVDRYNYGYTF	TGTGCCAGCAGTGAAGTAGACAGATATAACTATGGCTACACCTTC
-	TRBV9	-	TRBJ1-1	CASSVRGELGREDTEAFF	TGTGCCAGCAGCGTACGAGGGGAGTTGGGCAGGGAAGACACTGAAGCTTTCTTT
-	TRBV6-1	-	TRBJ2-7	CASSESPSGSYEQYF	TGTGCCAGCAGTGAGTCGCCGAGCGGATCCTACGAGCAGTACTTC
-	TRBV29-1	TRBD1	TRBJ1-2	CSVEDTGVANYGYTF	TGCAGCGTTGAAGACACAGGGGTAGCTAACTATGGCTACACCTTC
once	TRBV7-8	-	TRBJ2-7	CASSLRAGNSYEQYF	TGTGCCAGCAGCTTAAGGGCAGGGAACTCCTACGAGCAGTACTTC
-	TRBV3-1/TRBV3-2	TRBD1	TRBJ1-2	CASSQHRDRHHWNYGYTF	TGTGCCAGCAGCCAACACCGGGACAGACATCATTGGAACTATGGCTACACCTTC